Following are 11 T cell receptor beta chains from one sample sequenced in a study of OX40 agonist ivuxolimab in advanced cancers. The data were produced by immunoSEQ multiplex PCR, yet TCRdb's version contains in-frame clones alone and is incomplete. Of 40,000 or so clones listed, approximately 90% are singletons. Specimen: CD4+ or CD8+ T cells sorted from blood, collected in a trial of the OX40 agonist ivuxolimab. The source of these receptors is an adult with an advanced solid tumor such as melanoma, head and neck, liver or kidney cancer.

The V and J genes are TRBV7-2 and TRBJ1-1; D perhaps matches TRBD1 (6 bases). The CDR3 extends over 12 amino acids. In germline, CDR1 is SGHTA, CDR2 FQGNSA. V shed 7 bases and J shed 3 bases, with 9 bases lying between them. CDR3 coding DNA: TGTGCCAGCACTAGGGGGGACACTGAAGCTTTCTTT. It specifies CASTRGDTEAFF.

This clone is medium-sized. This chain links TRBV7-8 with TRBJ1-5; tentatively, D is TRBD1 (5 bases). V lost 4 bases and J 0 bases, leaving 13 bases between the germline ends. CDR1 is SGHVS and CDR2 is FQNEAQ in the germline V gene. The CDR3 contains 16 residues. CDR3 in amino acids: CASSSRDSHSNQPQHF. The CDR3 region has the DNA TGTGCCAGCAGCTCCCGAGACAGCCATAGCAATCAGCCCCAGCATTTT. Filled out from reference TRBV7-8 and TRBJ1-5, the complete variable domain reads GAGVSQSPRYKVAKRGQDVALRCDPISGHVSLFWYQQALGQGPEFLTYFQNEAQLDKSGLPSDRFFAERPEGSVSTLKIQRTQQEDSAVYLCASSSRDSHSNQPQHFGDGTRLSIL.

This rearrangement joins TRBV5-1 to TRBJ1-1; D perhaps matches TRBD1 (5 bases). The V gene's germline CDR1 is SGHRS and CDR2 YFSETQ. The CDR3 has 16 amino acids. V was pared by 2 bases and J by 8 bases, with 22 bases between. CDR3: CASSFGAGTGGREAFF. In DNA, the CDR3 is TGCGCCAGCAGCTTCGGGGCTGGCACTGGTGGGCGGGAAGCTTTCTTT.

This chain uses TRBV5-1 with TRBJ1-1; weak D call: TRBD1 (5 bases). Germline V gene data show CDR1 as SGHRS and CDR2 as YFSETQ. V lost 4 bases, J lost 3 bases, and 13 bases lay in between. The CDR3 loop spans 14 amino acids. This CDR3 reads CASSLLGADTEAFF. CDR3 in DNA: TGCGCCAGCAGCCTTCTCGGGGCGGACACTGAAGCTTTCTTT.

The CDR3 sequence: CASSFRAGNTIYF. CDR3 DNA: TGTGCCAGCAGTTTTCGGGCTGGAAACACCATATATTTT. The rearrangement uses TRBV28 and TRBJ1-3; D remains ambiguous. Germline V lookup: CDR1 MDHEN, CDR2 SYDVKM. Trimming removed 3 bases at V and 2 bases at J, with 5 bases between. This CDR3 region has 13 residues.

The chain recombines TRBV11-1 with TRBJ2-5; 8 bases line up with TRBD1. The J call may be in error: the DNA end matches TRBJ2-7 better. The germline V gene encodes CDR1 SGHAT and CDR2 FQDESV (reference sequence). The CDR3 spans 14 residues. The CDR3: CASSHGQGDYEQYF. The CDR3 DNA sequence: TGTGCCAGCAGCCACGGACAGGGAGACTACGAGCAGTACTTC.

The CDR3 DNA follows: TGTGCCAGCACTCTCTTAGGGACGGAAACCTACGAGCAGTACTTC. It translates to CASTLLGTETYEQYF. The chain joins TRBV27 to TRBJ2-7; D tentatively fits TRBD1 or TRBD2 (5 bases each). Trimming pared 7 bases from V and 2 bases from J, leaving 18 bases between. CDR3 length: 15 amino acids. The germline V gene encodes CDR1 MNHEY and CDR2 SMNVEV (reference sequence).

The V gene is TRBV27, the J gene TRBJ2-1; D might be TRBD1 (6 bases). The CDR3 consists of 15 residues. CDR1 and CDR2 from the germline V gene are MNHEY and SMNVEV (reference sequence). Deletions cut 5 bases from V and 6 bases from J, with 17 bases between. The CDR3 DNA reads TGTGCCAGCAGTCTCGGGACGCAAGGGGGCAATGAGCAGTTCTTC. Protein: CASSLGTQGGNEQFF.

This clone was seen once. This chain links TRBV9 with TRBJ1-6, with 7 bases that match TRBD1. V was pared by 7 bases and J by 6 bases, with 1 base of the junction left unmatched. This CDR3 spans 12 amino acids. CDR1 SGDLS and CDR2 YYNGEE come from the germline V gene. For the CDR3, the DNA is TGTGCCAGCGGGACAGCTAATTCACCCCTCCACTTT. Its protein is CASGTANSPLHF.

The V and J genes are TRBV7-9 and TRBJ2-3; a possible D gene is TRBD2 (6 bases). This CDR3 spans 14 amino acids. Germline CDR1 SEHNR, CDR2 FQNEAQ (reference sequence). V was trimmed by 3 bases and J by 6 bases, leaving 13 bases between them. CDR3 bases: TGTGCCAGCAGCTTGGAGCTAGCGTTGGATACGCAGTATTTT. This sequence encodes CASSLELALDTQYF.

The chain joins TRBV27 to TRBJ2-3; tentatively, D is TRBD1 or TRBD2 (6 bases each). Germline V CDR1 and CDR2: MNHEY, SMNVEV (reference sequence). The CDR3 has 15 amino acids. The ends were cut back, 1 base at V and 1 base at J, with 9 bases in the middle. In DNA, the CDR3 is TGTGCCAGCAGTTTATTAGGGGGGCGCACAGATACGCAGTATTTT. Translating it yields CASSLLGGRTDTQYF.